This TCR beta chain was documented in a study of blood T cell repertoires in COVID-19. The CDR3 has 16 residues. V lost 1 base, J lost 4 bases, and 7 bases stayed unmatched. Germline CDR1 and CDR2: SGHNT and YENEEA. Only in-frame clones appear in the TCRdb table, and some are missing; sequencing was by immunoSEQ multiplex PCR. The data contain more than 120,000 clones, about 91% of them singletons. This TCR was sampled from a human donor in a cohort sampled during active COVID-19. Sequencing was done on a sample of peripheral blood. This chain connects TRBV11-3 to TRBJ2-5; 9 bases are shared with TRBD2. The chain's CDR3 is CASSLGLAGPRETQYF. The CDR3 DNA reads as TGTGCCAGCAGCTTAGGGCTAGCGGGGCCGCGAGAGACCCAGTACTTC.